This T cell receptor beta chain was obtained from a study of blood T cell repertoires in COVID-19. V was clipped by 5 bases and J by 3 bases; unmatched bases: 4. The germline CDR1 and CDR2 sequences are WNHNN and SYGVQD (reference sequence). This CDR3 is built from 13 residues. In the original workflow: Amplification from reference gene primers served as the basis for estimated nucleated cell counts. Profiling relied on immunoSEQ multiplex PCR, and the TCRdb table lists in-frame clones only, not all of them. V, J and clone size derive from that table, while D and trimming were established from the DNA sequence. There are about 150,000 clones in the sample; approximately 73% occur only once, and 4.2% lies in the top ten. This clone was recorded once.

Sequenced input: peripheral blood. The chain combines TRBV10-1 with TRBJ2-7, with 7 nucleotides matching TRBD1. The sequence was collected from a man in his sixties with acute or convalescent COVID-19. The CDR3 nucleotides are TGCGCCAGCAGTCCGACAGGGAACTACGAGCAGTACTTC. Its protein product is CASSPTGNYEQYF.